This passage covers 28 T cell receptor beta chains from one sample sequenced in a study of regulatory T cells in long-lasting Graves disease (dated by TCRdb to about 2021). Sample time point, as interpreted from the label and publication: newly diagnosed GD, antithyroid drugs for less than 3 months. For both TCR sequencing and RNA sequencing, RNA was extracted from PBMCs using TRIzol. Library preparation used multiplex PCR. Data came from an Illumina HiSeq 4000. To build TCR beta libraries, CDR3 regions were amplified by Arm-PCR using iRepertoire HTBI primers. The public reads were quality trimmed at Q25 with fastp and then assembled into clones with MiXCR by TCRdb, keeping productive beta chains. All rows with the same CDR3 protein become a single entry with the most common DNA and genes. For this sample there are a few hundred thousand distinct CDR3 sequences; about 14% appear just once. Roughly a tenth of the sample comes from the top ten.

These sequences were also reported in another study, on T cells in Graves' hyperthyroidism and ophthalmopathy.

Sequencing was performed on peripheral blood mononuclear cells (PBMCs), taken at new diagnosis, from a patient treated with antithyroid drugs. Source of these receptors: a man aged 25 to 40 with Graves disease. Donor details come from another sample of the same person, matched by shared clones.

This clonotype appeared many times. The CDR3 loop reads CSAHDLTGGIDTQYF. The CDR3 coding sequence is TGCAGTGCTCACGATTTGACAGGGGGCATAGATACGCAGTATTTT. J is TRBJ2-3 and V is TRBV20-1; 10 bases map to TRBD1. This CDR3 has 15 amino acids. The V segment lost 5 bases and the J segment 5 bases; nucleotides outside the gene matches: 10. Germline CDR1 is DFQATT and CDR2 is SNEGSKA (reference sequence).

This clonotype was counted only a few times. The gene calls are TRBV29-1 and TRBJ2-1; 8 bases agree with TRBD1. This CDR3 is 14 amino acids long. Germline assignment: CDR1 SQVTM and CDR2 ANQGSEA. V was pared by 7 bases and J by 6 bases, with 11 bases of the junction left unmatched. The CDR3 DNA is TGCAGCGGACTCGGGGACAGGACGACCAATGAGCAGTTCTTC. This codes for CSGLGDRTTNEQFF.

This clonotype was seen only a few times. The CDR3 region has the DNA TGTGCCAGCAGCCAAACTGCGGGAGGGGCAGATACGCAGTATTTT. This translates into CASSQTAGGADTQYF. The chain employs TRBV3-1 and TRBJ2-3; 9 bases are shared with TRBD2. CDR1 is LGHDT and CDR2 is YNNKEL in the germline V gene (reference sequence). The V and J ends lost 2 bases and 4 bases, in that order; junction bases with no gene match: 4. The CDR3 has 15 amino acids.

Ten or more counts support this clonotype. The chain employs TRBV12-3 or TRBV12-4 and TRBJ2-3, with 12 bases lining up with TRBD2. The CDR3 covers 15 residues. Trimming cost V 7 bases and J 4 bases; bases outside gene matches: 6. CDR3 sequence (DNA): TGTGCCAGCAACAGGGGACTAGCGGGCCCAGATACGCAGTATTTT. Translated, it gives CASNRGLAGPDTQYF.

The sample holds many counts of this clonotype. The chain has TRBV12-3 or TRBV12-4 and TRBJ1-3; 9 bases map to TRBD1. The CDR3 covers 15 residues. Trimming removed 6 bases from V and 4 bases from J; junction bases left unmatched: 7. The CDR3 nucleotides are TGTGCCAGCAGAACAGGGGGCGCAGGAGGAAACACCATATATTTT. This encodes CASRTGGAGGNTIYF.

This clonotype was seen a handful of times. The chain has TRBV29-1 and TRBJ1-1; 8 bases fit TRBD1. V was pared by 6 bases and J by 1 base, with 4 bases of the junction left unmatched. Germline V gene sequence: CDR1 SQVTM, CDR2 ANQGSEA. The CDR3 extends over 13 amino acids. As DNA, the CDR3 is TGCAGCGTCACAGGGGGGGGGAACACTGAAGCTTTCTTT. It translates to CSVTGGGNTEAFF.

The chain uses TRBV27 and TRBJ1-1; a possible D gene is TRBD1 (6 bases). The germline CDR1 and CDR2 sequences are MNHEY and SMNVEV (reference sequence). CDR3 length: 15 amino acids. V gave up 6 bases and J gave up 2 bases, with 16 bases separating them. The CDR3 region has the DNA TGTGCCAGCAGAGACTCCGGGACAAAAAACACTGAAGCTTTCTTT. Amino acids: CASRDSGTKNTEAFF.

This chain connects TRBV7-9 to TRBJ2-7; no definite D call. The CDR3 sequence is 14 residues long. The ends were cut back, 5 bases at V and 4 bases at J, with 15 bases in the middle. Looked up from germline, CDR1 is SEHNR and CDR2 is FQNEAQ (reference sequence). CDR3 nucleotides: TGTGCCAGCAGCCCCGTCGGCGCGACGTACGAGCAGTACTTC. Translated, it gives CASSPVGATYEQYF.

This clonotype came up many times. The chain joins TRBV27 to TRBJ2-3; no definite D call. V was pared by 3 bases and J by 3 bases, with 16 bases between. The CDR3 covers 16 residues. CDR1 MNHEY and CDR2 SMNVEV come from the germline V gene (reference sequence). CDR3 residues: CASSFRVNSATDTQYF. Written as DNA, the CDR3 is TGTGCCAGCAGTTTTCGCGTGAACAGCGCAACAGATACGCAGTATTTT.

This clonotype was recorded many times. The chain has TRBV27 and TRBJ2-1; 14 bases match TRBD2. There are 14 residues in the CDR3. Germline trimming cut 8 bases from V and 8 bases from J; bases unmatched to any gene: 5. The V gene's germline CDR1 is MNHEY and CDR2 SMNVEV (reference sequence). CDR3 amino acids: CASGGLAGVDEQFF. The CDR3 region has the DNA TGTGCCAGCGGGGGACTAGCGGGAGTGGATGAGCAGTTCTTC.

This chain joins TRBV5-5 and TRBJ1-5; tentatively, D is TRBD1 (5 bases). The CDR3 has 16 amino acids. V was cut by 2 bases and J by 0 bases, with 12 bases left in between. Germline CDR1 and CDR2: SGHKS and YYEKEE (reference sequence). The CDR3 sequence is CASSLIQVDSNQPQHF. In DNA, the CDR3 is TGTGCCAGCAGCTTAATACAGGTGGATAGCAATCAGCCCCAGCATTTT.

This clonotype was counted many times. The V gene is TRBV7-2, the J gene TRBJ2-3; D is possibly TRBD2 (6 bases). Germline V gene lookup returns CDR1 SGHTA and CDR2 FQGNSA. The CDR3 contains 13 residues. V dropped 4 bases and J dropped 5 bases, with 10 bases sitting between them. The CDR3, as DNA: TGTGCCAGCAGCTACCCAGCGGGAGATACGCAGTATTTT. Protein: CASSYPAGDTQYF.

This clonotype was seen ten or more times. CDR3 nucleotide sequence: TGCGCCAGCAGCTTGTCTGGCGGGAGGGCCCGTGAGCAGTTCTTC. Residues: CASSLSGGRAREQFF. V is TRBV5-1 and J is TRBJ2-1; TRBD2 agrees at 9 bases. This CDR3 contains 15 residues. V lost 1 base and J lost 9; bases outside the gene matches: 8. CDR1 is SGHRS, CDR2 YFSETQ, per germline.

At least ten counts were recorded for this clonotype. This chain uses TRBV11-1 with TRBJ2-1, with a tentative D call TRBD2 (6 bases). Germline lookup yields CDR1 SGHAT and CDR2 FQDESV (reference sequence). The CDR3 totals 15 residues. Trimming took 4 bases from V and 8 from J, leaving 18 bases between them. In nucleotides, the CDR3 is TGTGCCAGCAGCTCGTGGAGGGAGTCCCCCCATGAGCAGTTCTTC. It specifies CASSSWRESPHEQFF.

The chain is built from TRBV9 and TRBJ2-1, with D perhaps TRBD2 (5 bases). The CDR3 totals 16 residues. V was pared by 3 bases and J by 2 bases, with 15 bases between. CDR1 and CDR2 (germline): SGDLS, YYNGEE. DNA for the CDR3: TGTGCCAGCAGCGCCGAACAAAGCGGAACCTACAATGAGCAGTTCTTC. Protein product: CASSAEQSGTYNEQFF.

This clonotype has a count of ten or more. The chain joins TRBV27 to TRBJ2-1; maybe TRBD1 (5 bases). V was cut by 3 bases and J by 6 bases, with 15 bases left in between. The CDR3 sequence is 15 residues long. Germline V lookup: CDR1 MNHEY, CDR2 SMNVEV (reference sequence). The CDR3, as DNA: TGTGCCAGCAGTTTGTCCAGGGTGAGGACCAATGAGCAGTTCTTC. Translation gives CASSLSRVRTNEQFF.

The V call is TRBV15, the J call TRBJ2-7, with D perhaps TRBD1 (5 bases). CDR1 and CDR2 from the germline V gene are LNHNV and YYDKDF (reference sequence). The V end was cut by 5 bases, the J end by 3 bases, with 8 bases between. This CDR3 has 12 amino acids. CDR3 bases: TGTGCCACCAGCCCAGGGAACTACGAGCAGTACTTC. Translated, it gives CATSPGNYEQYF.

The genes are TRBV29-1 and TRBJ1-1, with TRBD1 as a possible D gene (5 bases). The CDR3 consists of 15 residues. V was shortened by 7 bases and J by 5 bases, with 23 bases between the two germline ends. Germline V gene sequence: CDR1 SQVTM, CDR2 ANQGSEA. Written as DNA, the CDR3 is TGCAGCGGTACAAAGGGGCCAGGGCGGGCTACTGAAGCTTTCTTT. Translation: CSGTKGPGRATEAFF. The variable domain in full, with the rest retrieved from reference TRBV29-1 and TRBJ1-1, is SAVISQKPSRDICQRGTSLTIQCQVDSQVTMMFWYRQQPGQSLTLIATANQGSEATYESGFVIDKFPISRPNLTFSTLTVSNMSPEDSSIYLCSGTKGPGRATEAFFGQGTRLTVV.

This clonotype appeared many times. The chain employs TRBV10-3 and TRBJ2-1; either TRBD1 or TRBD2 may supply D (5 bases each). The CDR3 consists of 15 residues. Germline-derived CDR1 and CDR2 are ENHRY and SYGVKD. V gave up 5 bases and J gave up 8 bases, with 19 bases separating them. This CDR3 reads CAISRGDSRDDEQFF. CDR3 in DNA: TGTGCCATCAGTCGGGGAGACTCCCGGGACGATGAGCAGTTCTTC.

This clonotype has at least ten counts. Germline is not matched at one junction end, which may reflect a read error. The chain couples TRBV6-1 to TRBJ2-5; TRBD1 or TRBD2 may be the D gene (6 bases each). The CDR3 extends over 15 amino acids. Germline V gene lookup returns CDR1 MNHNS and CDR2 SASEGT. The CDR3 nucleotides are TGTGCCAGCAGTGGGGCGGTACAGGGAGGAGAGACCCAATACTTC. Protein sequence: CASSGAVQGGETQYF.

Ten or more counts support this clonotype. V usage is TRBV7-6 and J usage is TRBJ2-5, with a possible D match to TRBD1 (5 bases). The CDR3 sequence is 15 residues long. V dropped 2 bases and J dropped 2 bases, with 12 bases sitting between them. Germline V gene lookup returns CDR1 SGHVS and CDR2 FNYEAQ. DNA for the CDR3: TGTGCCAGCAGCTTAAGGGCACAGGTACAAGAGACCCAGTACTTC. Translating it yields CASSLRAQVQETQYF.

This clonotype has more than one count but fewer than ten. This CDR3 reads CASSHALEQYF. The CDR3, as DNA: TGTGCCAGCAGCCACGCCCTCGAGCAGTACTTC. This sequence joins TRBV14 and TRBJ2-7, with D unclear. V was cut by 3 bases and J by 6 bases, with 6 bases left in between. Germline V gene sequence: CDR1 SGHDN, CDR2 FVKESK. The CDR3 is 11 amino acids.

In regard to this clonotype: Since no conserved phenylalanine or tryptophan closes the CDR3, a read error is the likely cause. The DNA is omitted, as the CDR3 cannot be located on it reliably, and the CDR3 follows TCRdb's listing. The chain joins TRBV12-3 or TRBV12-4 to TRBJ2-4; TRBD2 is the table's D call, not checked against the DNA. The CDR3 length equals 15 residues, ends included. CDR3 amino acids: CASRLAGAGEQYFGP.

To note about this clonotype: Being one base from a much bigger clone, this may be a read error. The V gene is TRBV6-5, the J gene TRBJ2-3; D unresolved. This CDR3 contains 15 residues. Per the germline V gene, CDR1 is MNHEY and CDR2 is SVGAGI. The CDR3 loop is CARSYGQIITDTQYF. The CDR3 bases are TGTGCCAGGAGTTACGGGCAGATTATCACAGATACGCAGTATTTT.

This clonotype has ten or more counts. The chain links TRBV10-3 to TRBJ1-1; 8 nucleotides agree with TRBD1. The CDR3 contains 14 residues. V trimming: 3 bases; J trimming: 7 bases; junction bases outside the gene matches: 7. The germline V gene encodes CDR1 ENHRY and CDR2 SYGVKD. In nucleotides, the CDR3 is TGTGCCATCAGTGATCTCGGACAGGGTGGTGAAGCTTTCTTT. It translates to CAISDLGQGGEAFF.

This clonotype was detected only a few times. As the CDR3 is not closed by the conserved phenylalanine or tryptophan, this likely results from a read error. The chain couples TRBV9 to TRBJ1-2, with no clear D. From germline, CDR1 is SGDLS and CDR2 YYNGEE. Deletions cut 0 bases from V and 1 base from J, with 10 bases between. The CDR3 sequence is 15 residues long. DNA of the CDR3: TGTGCCAGCAGCGTAGCCCCGACGGGTAACTATGGCTACACCTTA. Translating gives CASSVAPTGNYGYTL.

Points on this clonotype: This likely stems from a read error, as it lies one base from a far larger clone. V gene TRBV15 combines with J gene TRBJ2-3; 8 positions agree with TRBD2. The better agreement between TRBJ2-1 and the DNA end casts doubt on the J call. Germline lookup yields CDR1 LNHNV and CDR2 YYDKDF (reference sequence). This CDR3 is built from 15 residues. The DNA of the CDR3 is TGTGCCACCAGCGCCGAGCCAGCGGGAGTGAGTGAGCAGTTCTTC. Protein product: CATSAEPAGVSEQFF.

Ten or more counts support this clonotype. V gene TRBV7-3 combines with J gene TRBJ2-3; D could derive from TRBD1 or TRBD2 (5 bases each). CDR1 and CDR2 (germline): SGHTA, FQGTGA. The V and J ends lost 2 bases and 2 bases respectively, with 8 bases between them. This CDR3 contains 14 residues. CDR3 coding DNA: TGTGCCAGCAGCTTAGAGGGGAACACAGATACGCAGTATTTT. Residues: CASSLEGNTDTQYF.